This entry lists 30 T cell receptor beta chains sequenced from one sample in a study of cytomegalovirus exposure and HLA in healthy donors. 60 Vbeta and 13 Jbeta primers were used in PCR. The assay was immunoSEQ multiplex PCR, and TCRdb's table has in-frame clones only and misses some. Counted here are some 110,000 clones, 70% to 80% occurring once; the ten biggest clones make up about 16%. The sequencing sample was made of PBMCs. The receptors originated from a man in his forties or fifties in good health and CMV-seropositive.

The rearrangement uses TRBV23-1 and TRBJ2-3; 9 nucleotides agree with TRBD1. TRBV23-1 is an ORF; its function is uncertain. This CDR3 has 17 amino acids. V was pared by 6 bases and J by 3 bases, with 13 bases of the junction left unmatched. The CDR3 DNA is TGCGCCAGCAGCCGCCACCCGGGACAGGGAGGGACAGATACGCAGTATTTT. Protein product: CASSRHPGQGGTDTQYF.

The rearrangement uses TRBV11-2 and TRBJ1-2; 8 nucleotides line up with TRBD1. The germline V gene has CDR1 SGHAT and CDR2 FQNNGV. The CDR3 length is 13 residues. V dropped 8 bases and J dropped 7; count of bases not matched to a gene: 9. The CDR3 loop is CASSQGTGRGYTF. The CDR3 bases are TGTGCCAGCTCTCAAGGGACAGGCCGTGGCTACACCTTC.

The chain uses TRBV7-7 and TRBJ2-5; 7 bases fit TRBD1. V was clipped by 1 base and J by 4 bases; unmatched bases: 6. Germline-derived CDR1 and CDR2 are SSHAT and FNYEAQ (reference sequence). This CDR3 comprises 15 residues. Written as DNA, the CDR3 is TGTGCCAGCAGCTTAGGAGGGGGCTTGGCAGAGACCCAGTACTTC. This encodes CASSLGGGLAETQYF.

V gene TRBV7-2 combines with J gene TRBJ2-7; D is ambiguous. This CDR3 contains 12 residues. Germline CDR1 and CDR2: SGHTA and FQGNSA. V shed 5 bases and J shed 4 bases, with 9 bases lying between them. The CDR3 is CASSPVSYEQYF. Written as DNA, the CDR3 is TGTGCCAGCAGCCCAGTATCGTACGAGCAGTACTTC.

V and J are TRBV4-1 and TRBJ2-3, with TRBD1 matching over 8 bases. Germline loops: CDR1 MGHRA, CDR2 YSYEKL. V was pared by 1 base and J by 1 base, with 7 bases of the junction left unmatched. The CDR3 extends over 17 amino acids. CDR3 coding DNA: TGCGCCAGCAGCCAAGGCCCAGGGGGCTTGGGCACAGATACGCAGTATTTT. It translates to CASSQGPGGLGTDTQYF.

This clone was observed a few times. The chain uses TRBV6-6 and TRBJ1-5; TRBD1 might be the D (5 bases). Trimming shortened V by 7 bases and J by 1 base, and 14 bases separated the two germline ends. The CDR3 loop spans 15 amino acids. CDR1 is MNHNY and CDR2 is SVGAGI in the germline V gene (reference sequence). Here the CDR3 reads CASTPLGGSNQPQHF. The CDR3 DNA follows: TGTGCCAGCACCCCGCTTGGGGGGAGCAATCAGCCCCAGCATTTT.

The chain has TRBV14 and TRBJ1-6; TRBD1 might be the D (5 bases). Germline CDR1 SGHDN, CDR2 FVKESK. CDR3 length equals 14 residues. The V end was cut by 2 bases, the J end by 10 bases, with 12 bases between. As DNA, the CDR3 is TGTGCCAGCAGCCAATCTACCGGGGGGTCACCCCTCCACTTT. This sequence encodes CASSQSTGGSPLHF.

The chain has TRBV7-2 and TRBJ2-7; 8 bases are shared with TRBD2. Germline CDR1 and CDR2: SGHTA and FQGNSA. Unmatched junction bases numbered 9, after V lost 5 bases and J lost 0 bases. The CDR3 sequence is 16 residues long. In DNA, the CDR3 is TGTGCCAGCAGCCCAGGACTGGCGGGGGGCTCCTACGAGCAGTACTTC. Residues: CASSPGLAGGSYEQYF. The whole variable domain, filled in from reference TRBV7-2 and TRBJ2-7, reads GAGVSQSPSNKVTEKGKDVELRCDPISGHTALYWYRQSLGQGLEFLIYFQGNSAPDKSGLPSDRFSAERTGGSVSTLTIQRTQQEDSAVYLCASSPGLAGGSYEQYFGPGTRLTVT.

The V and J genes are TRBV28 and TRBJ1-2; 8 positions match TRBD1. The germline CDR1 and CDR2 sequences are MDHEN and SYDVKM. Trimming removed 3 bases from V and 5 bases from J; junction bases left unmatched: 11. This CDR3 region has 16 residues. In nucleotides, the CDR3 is TGTGCCAGCAGTTTTCATGGGGGGACAGGAGTTTATGGCTACACCTTC. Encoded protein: CASSFHGGTGVYGYTF.

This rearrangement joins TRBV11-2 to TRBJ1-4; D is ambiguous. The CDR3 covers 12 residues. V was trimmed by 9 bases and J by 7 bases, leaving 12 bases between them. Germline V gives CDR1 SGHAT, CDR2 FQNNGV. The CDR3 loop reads CARNELGEKLFF. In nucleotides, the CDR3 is TGTGCCAGGAACGAGCTCGGTGAAAAACTGTTTTTT.

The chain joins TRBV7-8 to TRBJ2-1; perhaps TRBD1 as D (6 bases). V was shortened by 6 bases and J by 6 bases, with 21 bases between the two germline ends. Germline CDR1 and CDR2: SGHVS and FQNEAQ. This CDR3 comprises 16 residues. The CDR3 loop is CASRPTLTGPGNEQFF. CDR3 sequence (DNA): TGTGCCAGCAGACCCACCCTCACAGGGCCTGGCAATGAGCAGTTCTTC.

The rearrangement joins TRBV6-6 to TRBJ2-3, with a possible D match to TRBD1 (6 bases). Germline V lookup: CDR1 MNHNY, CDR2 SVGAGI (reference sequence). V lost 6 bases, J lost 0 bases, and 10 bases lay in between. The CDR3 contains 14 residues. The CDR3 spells CASRETGSTDTQYF. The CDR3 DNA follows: TGTGCCAGCAGGGAGACAGGTAGCACAGATACGCAGTATTTT.

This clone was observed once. This CDR3 reads CASTIPGLKEKLFF. CDR3 DNA sequence: TGTGCCAGCACCATTCCGGGGTTGAAGGAAAAACTGTTTTTT. The V call is TRBV7-2, the J call TRBJ1-4; D ambiguous. Trimming removed 7 bases from V and 8 bases from J, with 17 bases in between. Per the germline V gene, CDR1 is SGHTA and CDR2 is FQGNSA. The CDR3 loop spans 14 amino acids.

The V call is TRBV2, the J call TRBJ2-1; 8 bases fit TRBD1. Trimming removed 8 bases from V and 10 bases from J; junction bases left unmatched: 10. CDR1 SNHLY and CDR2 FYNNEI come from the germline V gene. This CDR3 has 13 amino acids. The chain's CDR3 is CASVGDRGGEQFF. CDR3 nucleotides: TGTGCCAGCGTAGGAGACAGGGGTGGCGAGCAGTTCTTC.

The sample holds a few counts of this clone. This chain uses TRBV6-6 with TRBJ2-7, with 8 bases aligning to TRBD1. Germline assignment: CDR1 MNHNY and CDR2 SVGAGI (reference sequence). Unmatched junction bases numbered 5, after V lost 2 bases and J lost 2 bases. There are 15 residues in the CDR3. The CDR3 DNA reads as TGTGCCAGCAGTTACGGACAGGGTAGCACCTACGAGCAGTACTTC. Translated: CASSYGQGSTYEQYF.

The CDR3 is CASTKTGIFIIQYF. CDR3 nucleotides: TGCGCCAGCACCAAAACGGGGATTTTCATCATTCAGTACTTC. The chain combines TRBV5-1 with TRBJ2-4; D may be TRBD2 (5 bases). CDR1 and CDR2 (germline): SGHRS, YFSETQ. The CDR3 is 14 amino acids. The V end lost 6 bases, the J end lost 9 bases, and 19 bases lay between the germline ends.

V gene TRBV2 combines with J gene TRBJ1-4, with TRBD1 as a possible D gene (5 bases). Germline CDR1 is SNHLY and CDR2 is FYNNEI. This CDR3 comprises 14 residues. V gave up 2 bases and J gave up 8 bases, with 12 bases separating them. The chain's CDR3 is CASSERGIEEKLFF. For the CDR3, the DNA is TGTGCCAGCAGTGAAAGGGGAATAGAGGAAAAACTGTTTTTT.

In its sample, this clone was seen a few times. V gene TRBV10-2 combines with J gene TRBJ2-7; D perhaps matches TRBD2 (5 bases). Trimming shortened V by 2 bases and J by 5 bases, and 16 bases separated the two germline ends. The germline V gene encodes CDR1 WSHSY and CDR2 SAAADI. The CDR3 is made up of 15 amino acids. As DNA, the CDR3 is TGCGCCAGCAGTGAGGGGGAGCTTTTCGGGAACGAGCAGTACTTC. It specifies CASSEGELFGNEQYF.

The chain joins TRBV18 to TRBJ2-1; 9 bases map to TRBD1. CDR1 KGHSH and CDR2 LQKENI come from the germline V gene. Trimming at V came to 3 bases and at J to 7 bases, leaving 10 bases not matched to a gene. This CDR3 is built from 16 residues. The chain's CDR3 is CASSPLSGTGSNEQFF. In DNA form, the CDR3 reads TGTGCCAGCTCACCCTTATCCGGGACAGGGAGTAATGAGCAGTTCTTC.

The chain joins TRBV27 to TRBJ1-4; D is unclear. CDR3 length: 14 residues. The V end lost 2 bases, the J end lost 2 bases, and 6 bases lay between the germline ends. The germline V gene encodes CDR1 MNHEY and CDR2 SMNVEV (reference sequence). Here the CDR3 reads CASSLTRTNEKLFF. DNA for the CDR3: TGTGCCAGCAGTTTAACCCGGACTAATGAAAAACTGTTTTTT.

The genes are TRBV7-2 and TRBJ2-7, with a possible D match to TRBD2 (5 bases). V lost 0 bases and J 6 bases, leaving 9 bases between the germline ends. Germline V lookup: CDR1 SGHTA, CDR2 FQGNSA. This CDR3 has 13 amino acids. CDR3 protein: CASSLAGSAEQYF. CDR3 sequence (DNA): TGTGCCAGCAGCTTAGCGGGTAGCGCCGAGCAGTACTTC.

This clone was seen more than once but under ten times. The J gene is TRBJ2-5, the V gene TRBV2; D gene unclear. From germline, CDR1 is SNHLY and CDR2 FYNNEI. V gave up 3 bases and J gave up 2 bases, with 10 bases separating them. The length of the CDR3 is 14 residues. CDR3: CASSEGRAQETQYF. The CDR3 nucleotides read TGTGCCAGCAGTGAGGGCAGAGCACAAGAGACCCAGTACTTC.

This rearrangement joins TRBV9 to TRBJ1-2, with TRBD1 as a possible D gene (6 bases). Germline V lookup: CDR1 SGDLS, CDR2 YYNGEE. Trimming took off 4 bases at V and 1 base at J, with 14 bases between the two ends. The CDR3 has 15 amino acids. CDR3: CASSRAGADNYGYTF. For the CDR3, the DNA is TGTGCCAGCAGCCGAGCAGGGGCCGATAACTATGGCTACACCTTC.

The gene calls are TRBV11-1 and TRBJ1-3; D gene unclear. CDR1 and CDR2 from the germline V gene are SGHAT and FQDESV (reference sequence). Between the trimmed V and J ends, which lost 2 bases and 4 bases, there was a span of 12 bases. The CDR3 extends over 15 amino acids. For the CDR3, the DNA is TGTGCCAGCAGCTTATGGTCCACGGGAGGAAACACCATATATTTT. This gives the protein CASSLWSTGGNTIYF.

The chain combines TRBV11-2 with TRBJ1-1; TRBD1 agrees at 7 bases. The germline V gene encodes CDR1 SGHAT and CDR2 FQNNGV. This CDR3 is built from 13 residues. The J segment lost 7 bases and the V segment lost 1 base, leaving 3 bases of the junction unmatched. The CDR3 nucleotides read TGTGCCAGCAGCTTAGGAGGACAGGTTGAAGCTTTCTTT. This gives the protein CASSLGGQVEAFF.

The CDR3 bases are TGTGCCAGCAGCCCCGGCAGGAGGAGTATGGGGGAGCAGTACTTC. The encoded protein is CASSPGRRSMGEQYF. The chain employs TRBV28 and TRBJ2-7; weak D call: TRBD2 (5 bases). Germline lookup yields CDR1 MDHEN and CDR2 SYDVKM. V was clipped by 6 bases and J by 7 bases, with 22 bases between them. This CDR3 contains 15 residues.

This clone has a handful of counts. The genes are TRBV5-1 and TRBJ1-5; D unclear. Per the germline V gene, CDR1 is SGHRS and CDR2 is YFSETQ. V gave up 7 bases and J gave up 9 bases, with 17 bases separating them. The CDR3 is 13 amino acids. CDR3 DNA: TGCGCCAGCCCTATCGACTGCCTCGGGCCCCAGCATTTT. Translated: CASPIDCLGPQHF.

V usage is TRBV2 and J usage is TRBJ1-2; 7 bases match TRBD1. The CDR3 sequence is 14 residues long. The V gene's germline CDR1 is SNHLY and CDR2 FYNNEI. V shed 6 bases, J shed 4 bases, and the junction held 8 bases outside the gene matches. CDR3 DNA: TGTGCCAGCAGGAGGAGGGGGCAGGGCTATGGCTACACCTTC. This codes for CASRRRGQGYGYTF.

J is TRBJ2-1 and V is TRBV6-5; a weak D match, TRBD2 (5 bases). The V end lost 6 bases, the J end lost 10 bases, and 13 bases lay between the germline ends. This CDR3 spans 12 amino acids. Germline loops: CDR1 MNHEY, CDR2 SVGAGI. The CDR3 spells CASRRGFTEQFF. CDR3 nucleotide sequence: TGTGCCAGCAGGCGAGGGTTTACGGAGCAGTTCTTC.

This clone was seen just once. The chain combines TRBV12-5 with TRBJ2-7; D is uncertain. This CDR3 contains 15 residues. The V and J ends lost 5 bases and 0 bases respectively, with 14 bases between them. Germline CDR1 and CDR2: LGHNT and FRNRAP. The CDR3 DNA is TGTGCTAGTGGTCTGCTGGTAGGCGGCTCCTACGAGCAGTACTTC. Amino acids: CASGLLVGGSYEQYF. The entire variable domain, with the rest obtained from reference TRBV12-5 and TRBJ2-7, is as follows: DARVTQTPRHKVTEMGQEVTMRCQPILGHNTVFWYRQTMMQGLELLAYFRNRAPLDDSGMPKDRFSAEMPDATLATLKIQPSEPRDSAVYFCASGLLVGGSYEQYFGPGTRLTVT.